The 3 T cell receptor beta chains given below trace back to one sample, sequenced in a study of technical replicates of blood from several donors. Clones were sequenced by immunoSEQ multiplex PCR, and TCRdb holds only the in-frame ones, with some missing. The table records approximately 85,000 clones, approximately 95% of them present only once. The sequenced sample was T cells isolated from PBMCs. These receptors originate from a human donor in good health.

CDR3 sequence reads: CASGRDNTGELFF. Here the CDR3 DNA reads TGCGCCAGCGGGAGGGACAACACCGGGGAGCTGTTTTTT. The V gene is TRBV10-1, the J gene TRBJ2-2, with 7 bases lining up with TRBD2. J lost 2 bases, V lost 8 bases, and 2 bases had no gene match. This CDR3 is built from 13 residues. Germline CDR1 is WNHNN and CDR2 is SYGVQD (reference sequence).

This sequence joins TRBV5-1 and TRBJ1-2; D ambiguous. The ends were cut back, 4 bases at V and 3 bases at J, with 10 bases in the middle. CDR1 SGHRS and CDR2 YFSETQ come from the germline V gene. The CDR3 spans 13 residues. The chain's CDR3 is CASSPTRDYGYTF. DNA for the CDR3: TGCGCCAGCAGCCCCACCCGAGACTATGGCTACACCTTC.

This chain joins TRBV6-1 and TRBJ2-7; D is possibly TRBD2 (6 bases). The CDR3 extends over 15 amino acids. Germline assignment: CDR1 MNHNS and CDR2 SASEGT. V dropped 1 base and J dropped 0 bases, with 10 bases sitting between them. This CDR3 is CASSEGWGDSYEQYF. The CDR3 DNA sequence: TGTGCCAGCAGTGAAGGTTGGGGGGACTCCTACGAGCAGTACTTC.